The clone carrying this T cell receptor beta chain was seen just once. Germline V gene data show CDR1 as KGHSH and CDR2 as LQKENI. The CDR3 totals 16 residues. V shed 3 bases and J 6 bases; nucleotides not matched to a gene: 11. Data came from immunoSEQ multiplex PCR; TCRdb stores just in-frame clones and leaves some out. The sample lists 200,000 to 250,000 clones, 82% occurring once. The data were obtained in a study of blood T cell repertoires in COVID-19. The TCR was taken from a woman older than 75 with COVID-19, enrolled during active disease. The chain couples TRBV18 to TRBJ1-1, with 9 bases lining up with TRBD1. The sample consisted of peripheral blood. CDR3: CASSPYGTGSGAEAFF. The CDR3 bases are TGTGCCAGCTCACCGTACGGGACAGGGTCTGGCGCTGAAGCTTTCTTT.